This TCR beta chain was documented in a study of CXCR3-negative and CXCR3-positive naive CD8 T cells. At the level of the study: There were approximately 150 million TRB reads altogether, and each library had about 1.5 +/- 0.3 million of them. The study's findings and limits: When CXCR3-positive naive cells were set against CXCR3-negative naive cells, the former had more hydrophobic TRB CDR3s.

The germline V gene has CDR1 SQVTM and CDR2 ANQGSEA. This CDR3 is 14 amino acids long. On this clonotype: The antigen is not known.

The TRB cDNA libraries were prepared by 5' RACE with UMI labels. TCRdb reprocessed the 5' RACE reads, keeping one entry per CDR3 protein, no DNA. The table for this sample gives some 54,000 distinct CDR3 sequences. Sequenced: naive CXCR3+ CD8+ T cells from blood. The subset denotes: CD45RO-CCR7+CD27+CD95- naive CD8+ T cells expressing CXCR3 (TNR3+). J is TRBJ2-1 and V is TRBV29-1; the TRBD2 assignment by TCRdb is unverifiable without DNA. The clonotype originates from a human donor in good health. Some clones in this sample may be carry-over from other donors' samples. The CDR3 region is CSVPPPQGWSEQFF.